Listed below are T cell receptor beta chains from one sample, sequenced in a study of molecular identifiers for immune sequencing clone quantification. Each CDR3 protein gets one entry after TCRdb re-called the PCR reads with MiXCR. The sample records some 680,000 distinct CDR3 sequences, about 25% being singletons. Sequencing used naive CD8+ T cells from blood, with Jurkat cell RNA spiked in. The origin of the receptors is a human donor in good health. Some libraries in this study had Jurkat cell RNA spiked in. Each CDR3 is given with its conserved first and last residue. A D gene is named only where the DNA matches it firmly. Rows may omit the clone size; those that give it use once, few, many or a size class.

j_call,clone_size,d_call,cdr3_length,v_call,cdr3_nt,cdr3_aa
TRBJ2-7,many,TRBD1,14,TRBV7-7,TGTGCTAGCAGCTTAGTACAGGGGGCACACGAGCAGTACTTC,CASSLVQGAHEQYF
TRBJ2-7,NA,NA,15,TRBV2,TGTGCCAGCAGTGATGACCCCCAGGAACCCTACGAGCAGTACTTC,CASSDDPQEPYEQYF
TRBJ2-7,few,TRBD1,17,TRBV4-3,TGCGCCAGCAGCCAAGAATTCAGGGACAGAAGCTCCTACGAGCAGTACTTC,CASSQEFRDRSSYEQYF
TRBJ2-3,NA,NA,13,TRBV19,TGTGCCAATAGTACCCTGATGCCAGATACGCAGTATTTT,CANSTLMPDTQYF
TRBJ2-7,NA,NA,15,TRBV6-2/TRBV6-3,TGTGCCAGCAGTTACACTTTTCAGCCGAACTACGAGCAGTACTTC,CASSYTFQPNYEQYF
TRBJ2-3,NA,NA,13,TRBV9,TGTGTCGGCAGCGTAGGAAGCACAGATACGCAGTATTTT,CVGSVGSTDTQYF
TRBJ1-6,NA,TRBD1,17,TRBV2,TGTGCCAGCAGTGAAGTGGCAGGGGGGGACTATAATTCACCCCTCCACTTT,CASSEVAGGDYNSPLHF
TRBJ2-7,many,TRBD1,16,TRBV11-3,TGTGCCAGCAGCCCGAAGGGGGCATTAGGAACCTACGAGCAGTACTTC,CASSPKGALGTYEQYF
TRBJ2-5,NA,TRBD1,14,TRBV12-3/TRBV12-4,TGTGCCAGCAGCTGGGACAGGGGCCAAGACACCCAGTACTTT,CASSWDRGQDTQYF
TRBJ2-3,many,NA,18,TRBV9,TGTGCCAGCAGCAAAACCACAGGGTTCATGACACACACAGATACGCAGTATTTT,CASSKTTGFMTHTDTQYF
TRBJ1-1,NA,NA,12,TRBV5-3,TGTGCCAGCAGCCTAGGAAACACTGAAGCTCTCTTT,CASSLGNTEALF
TRBJ2-7,few,TRBD1,15,TRBV4-1,TGCGCCAGCAGCCAAGAAACAGGGGGCCCCTACGAGCAGTACTTC,CASSQETGGPYEQYF
TRBJ2-1,many,TRBD1,13,TRBV12-3/TRBV12-4,TGTGCCAGCAGTTTAACAGGGGTCCATGAGCAGTTCTTC,CASSLTGVHEQFF
TRBJ2-1,NA,TRBD2,16,TRBV4-3,TGCGCCAGCAGCCAAGATCTACTAGCGGGAGACCTCGTGGAGTTCTTC,CASSQDLLAGDLVEFF
TRBJ2-3,many,TRBD1,14,TRBV15,TGTGCCACCAGCACCGGACAGGGGCGAGATACGCAGTATTTT,CATSTGQGRDTQYF
TRBJ2-1,many,NA,12,TRBV7-2,TGTGCCAGCAGCGGGACGGGCAATGAGCAGTTCTTC,CASSGTGNEQFF
TRBJ2-1,few,NA,12,TRBV19,TGTGCCAGTAGTAGCGGGGTCGGTGAGCAGTTCTTC,CASSSGVGEQFF
TRBJ2-7,many,NA,13,TRBV20-1,TGCAGTGCTAGATTACACAGTAACTACGAGCAGTACTTC,CSARLHSNYEQYF
TRBJ2-1,few,NA,13,TRBV30,TGTGCCTGGAGTCGAGGAGGGGCTAATGAGCAGTTCTTC,CAWSRGGANEQFF
TRBJ1-5,NA,TRBD1,15,TRBV4-1,TGCGCCCGCAGCCAAGACAGGGTTCCAAGTCCGCCCCCGCATTTT,CARSQDRVPSPPPHF
TRBJ1-5,few,NA,16,TRBV30,TGTGCCTGGAGTTCCACCCAGCGGAATAGCAATCAGCCCCAGCATTTT,CAWSSTQRNSNQPQHF
TRBJ1-1,many,NA,13,TRBV9,TGTGCCAGCAGCGTAGAGGGTAATTCGGAAGCTTTCTTT,CASSVEGNSEAFF
TRBJ1-6,few,NA,13,TRBV6-5,TGTGCCAGCAGGAATTCCTATAATTCACCCCTCCACTTT,CASRNSYNSPLHF
TRBJ2-5,NA,NA,17,TRBV4-1,TGCGCCAGCAGCCAGACCCAACCCGGACAGCTCCAAGAGACCCAGTACTTC,CASSQTQPGQLQETQYF
TRBJ1-1,many,NA,13,TRBV20-1,TGCAGTGCTTGGACGGCCTTGAACACTGAAGCTTTCTTT,CSAWTALNTEAFF
TRBJ2-7,NA,NA,15,TRBV6-2/TRBV6-3,TGTGCCAGCAGTTACTCCCTAGACGGGGGCTACGAGCAGTACTTC,CASSYSLDGGYEQYF
TRBJ2-5,NA,TRBD2,16,TRBV9,TGTGCCAGCAGCGATACCGGGACTAGCGCTCAAGAGACCCAGTACTTC,CASSDTGTSAQETQYF
TRBJ2-7,many,NA,15,TRBV5-4,TGTGCCAGCAGCGTAGTAGGGGTAACCCTATCCGAGCAGTACTTC,CASSVVGVTLSEQYF
TRBJ2-7,many,NA,13,TRBV5-1,TGCGCCAGCAGCTTTACCGGACGGGACGAGCAGTACTTC,CASSFTGRDEQYF
TRBJ1-2,NA,TRBD1,16,TRBV9,TGTGCCAGCACAGGGGGGACAGGAGACCCAAACTATGGCTACACCTTC,CASTGGTGDPNYGYTF
TRBJ1-1,NA,NA,14,TRBV19,TGTGCCAGTACCAGCGGACGCTCGAACACTGAAGCTTTCTTT,CASTSGRSNTEAFF
TRBJ2-2,NA,NA,15,TRBV4-1,TGCGCCAGCAGCCAAGGGTCCCCAGGGAACGGGGAGCTGTTTTTT,CASSQGSPGNGELFF
TRBJ2-5,NA,NA,14,TRBV12-3/TRBV12-4,TGTGCCAGCAGTTCCGGGCTCGGCCAAGAGACCCAGTACTTC,CASSSGLGQETQYF
TRBJ1-5,NA,NA,14,TRBV27,TGTGCCAGCAGTTTAATGGGGTTGACTCAGCCCCAGCATTTT,CASSLMGLTQPQHF
TRBJ2-2,few,NA,14,TRBV24-1,TGTGCCACCAGTGAGCTACAGAACACCGGGGAGCTGTTTTTT,CATSELQNTGELFF
TRBJ2-1,many,NA,15,TRBV7-2,TGTGCCAGCAGTATAACCGGGACAACCTACAATGAGCAGTTCTTC,CASSITGTTYNEQFF
TRBJ1-1,many,NA,11,TRBV6-2/TRBV6-3,TGTGCCAGCAGTGAATACACTGAAGCTTTCTTT,CASSEYTEAFF
TRBJ2-7,NA,TRBD2,14,TRBV6-5,TGTGCCAGCGGGCGGGCTAGCGGGGCCTACGAGCAGTACTTC,CASGRASGAYEQYF
TRBJ2-6,NA,NA,15,TRBV3-1,TGTGCCAGCAGCCAAGACTTAGCTGGGGCCAACGTCCTGACTTTC,CASSQDLAGANVLTF
TRBJ2-3,NA,NA,16,TRBV9,TGTGCCAGCAGCGCAGAACCGGGTCTCCGCACAGATACGCAGTATTTT,CASSAEPGLRTDTQYF
TRBJ2-1,NA,NA,12,TRBV7-9,TGTGCCAGCAGCGGACCCGTAAATGAGCAGTTCTTC,CASSGPVNEQFF
TRBJ1-1,many,TRBD1,16,TRBV6-2/TRBV6-3,TGTGCCAGCAGGCTAACCGGGACAGGGGATTTCACTGAAGCTTTCTTT,CASRLTGTGDFTEAFF
TRBJ1-1,NA,NA,13,TRBV2,TGTGCCAGCGAGGGCACGATGAACACTGAAGCTTTCTTT,CASEGTMNTEAFF
TRBJ2-7,many,NA,11,TRBV7-9,TGTGCCAGCAGCCGAGACCACGAGCAGTACTTC,CASSRDHEQYF
TRBJ2-5,few,NA,18,TRBV12-3/TRBV12-4,TGTGCCAGCAGTTCATTTCGAGGACATTCATCAAGAGATGAGACCCAGTACTTC,CASSSFRGHSSRDETQYF
TRBJ1-1,few,NA,12,TRBV30,TGTGCCTGGAACTTTGGGGCCAAGGGAGCTTTCTTT,CAWNFGAKGAFF
TRBJ2-7,NA,NA,13,TRBV10-3,TGTGCCATCACCCCGTCTGGAGAGGTCGAGCAGTACTTC,CAITPSGEVEQYF
TRBJ2-2,many,NA,14,TRBV19,TGTGCCAGTCTGCTAGCGAGATCTCCCGGGGAGCTGTTTTTT,CASLLARSPGELFF
TRBJ2-7,many,NA,15,TRBV5-6,TGTGCCAGCAGCTTGGGAAGGGGGTATGCCTACGAGCAGTACTTC,CASSLGRGYAYEQYF
TRBJ2-5,many,NA,16,TRBV28,TGTGCCAGCAGTTTGGAGCATCCGGGCCTGGGAGAGACCCAGTACTTC,CASSLEHPGLGETQYF
TRBJ1-5,many,NA,14,TRBV28,TGTGCCAGCAGAACCGCAGGGGGCAATCAGCCCCAGCATTTT,CASRTAGGNQPQHF
TRBJ1-4,many,NA,17,TRBV28,TGTGCCAGCAGTTTGAGGGGGGGCACCCCCACTAATGAAAAACTGTTTTTT,CASSLRGGTPTNEKLFF
TRBJ2-5,many,NA,12,TRBV24-1,TGTGCCACCAGTGATTTTTTGGCGACCCAGTACTTC,CATSDFLATQYF
TRBJ2-1,NA,NA,15,TRBV6-2/TRBV6-3,TGTGCCAGCAGTTTCCCGGTGGGGCACTACAATGAGCAGTTCTTC,CASSFPVGHYNEQFF
TRBJ1-2,few,NA,14,TRBV19,TGTGCCAGTAGATCTTCGCAGCTTAACTATGGCTACACCTTC,CASRSSQLNYGYTF
TRBJ2-7,many,NA,13,TRBV6-5,TGTGCCAGCAGAGAAGTAGCGGCCTACGAGCAGTACTTC,CASREVAAYEQYF